These 17 T cell receptor beta chains share one sample of origin, sequenced in a study of cytomegalovirus exposure and HLA in healthy donors. With 60 Vbeta and 13 Jbeta primers, the PCR was carried out. Clones were read by immunoSEQ multiplex PCR, and TCRdb kept only the in-frame ones, dropping some. The data show approximately 150,000 clones, 76% seen once. The specimen sequenced was PBMCs. The receptors derive from a man aged 35 to 55 in good health and CMV-seronegative.

The rearrangement joins TRBV21-1 to TRBJ2-7; the listed D gene, TRBD1, was not tested against the DNA. TRBV21-1 is a known pseudogene. This CDR3 is 16 amino acids long. In nucleotides, the CDR3 is TGTGCCAGCAGCAAATGTTGGGACAGGGTTGTCGGTGAGCAGTACTTC. Encoded protein: CASSKCWDRVVGEQYF.

The gene calls are TRBV5-1 and TRBJ2-1; no definite D call. CDR3 length equals 13 residues. V lost 0 bases and J 4 bases, leaving 5 bases between the germline ends. Germline CDR1 and CDR2: SGHRS and YFSETQ. CDR3: CASSLDRYNEQFF. In DNA, the CDR3 is TGCGCCAGCAGCTTGGACAGATACAATGAGCAGTTCTTC.

J is TRBJ2-3 and V is TRBV6-1, with D unresolved. The CDR3 runs 15 residues. Germline values: CDR1 MNHNS, CDR2 SASEGT. V was shortened by 0 bases and J by 0 bases, with 7 bases between the two germline ends. CDR3 DNA sequence: TGTGCCAGCAGTGAAGCTGGAGCTAGCACAGATACGCAGTATTTT. It specifies CASSEAGASTDTQYF.

V and J are TRBV2 and TRBJ2-5; 8 nucleotides match TRBD2. The V gene end was trimmed by 2 bases and the J gene end by 4 bases; junction bases not matched to a gene: 15. The CDR3 sequence is 18 residues long. The germline gives CDR1 SNHLY, CDR2 FYNNEI. DNA of the CDR3: TGTGCCAGCAGTGAAATCCCACCGGGACTAGTCTTGGGAGAGACCCAGTACTTC. It codes for CASSEIPPGLVLGETQYF.

The J gene is TRBJ2-7, the V gene TRBV7-9; the match to TRBD1 covers 10 bases. CDR3 length: 16 amino acids. J was trimmed by 7 bases and V by 5 bases; bases with no gene match: 14. Looked up from germline, CDR1 is SEHNR and CDR2 is FQNEAQ (reference sequence). The CDR3 sequence: CASSPPSGTGAYEQYF. CDR3 sequence (DNA): TGTGCCAGCAGCCCCCCGTCTGGGACAGGGGCATATGAGCAGTACTTC.

The V gene is TRBV27, the J gene TRBJ2-2, with a possible D match to TRBD2 (5 bases). The CDR3 length is 16 residues. CDR1 and CDR2 (germline): MNHEY, SMNVEV (reference sequence). V lost 5 bases to trimming and J lost 5 bases, with 18 bases between them. DNA of the CDR3: TGTGCCAGCAGTGAAATACGGCCTTCGGGAACCGGGGAGCTGTTTTTT. As protein: CASSEIRPSGTGELFF.

The chain couples TRBV2 to TRBJ1-4, with TRBD1 matching 7 bases. Germline lookup yields CDR1 SNHLY and CDR2 FYNNEI. This CDR3 comprises 15 residues. V was pared by 8 bases and J by 8 bases, with 14 bases of the junction left unmatched. The CDR3 DNA reads TGTGCCAGCGTCCCTACAGGGGTTTTAGGGGAAAAACTGTTTTTT. It encodes CASVPTGVLGEKLFF.

This clone was found once. V usage is TRBV7-9 and J usage is TRBJ2-1, with a weak D call TRBD1 (6 bases). CDR3 length equals 15 residues. CDR1 and CDR2 (germline): SEHNR, FQNEAQ (reference sequence). The V end lost 1 base, the J end lost 5 bases, and 12 bases lay between the germline ends. DNA of the CDR3: TGTGCCAGCAGCTTAGGGCAGGGGCGAAACAATGAGCAGTTCTTC. Translation: CASSLGQGRNNEQFF.

The chain uses TRBV7-7 and TRBJ2-5; TRBD2 might be the D (7 bases). The CDR3 length is 16 residues. The germline V gene has CDR1 SSHAT and CDR2 FNYEAQ (reference sequence). The V end lost 5 bases, the J end lost 1 base, and 17 bases lay between the germline ends. CDR3 nucleotides: TGTGCCAGCAGCCGGCTGGGCGGGGGCCCCCAAGAGACCCAGTACTTC. This gives the protein CASSRLGGGPQETQYF. The full variable domain, completed using reference TRBV7-7 and TRBJ2-5, is GAGVSQSPRYKVTKRGQDVTLRCDPISSHATLYWYQQALGQGPEFLTYFNYEAQPDKSGLPSDRFSAERPEGSISTLTIQRTEQRDSAMYRCASSRLGGGPQETQYFGPGTRLLVL.

The V call is TRBV6-1, the J call TRBJ1-1, with D possibly matching TRBD1 (5 bases). Germline values: CDR1 MNHNS, CDR2 SASEGT. Trimming took 8 bases from V and 1 from J, leaving 11 bases between them. The CDR3 runs to 13 residues. The CDR3 loop reads CASLRVGNTEAFF. The CDR3 nucleotides are TGTGCCAGCCTCAGGGTCGGGAACACTGAAGCTTTCTTT.

The gene calls are TRBV5-8 and TRBJ2-7; TRBD1 agrees at 10 bases. The trim removed 4 bases at V and 6 bases at J, leaving 7 bases unmatched. The CDR3 extends over 14 amino acids. CDR1 and CDR2 from the germline V gene are SGHTS and YDEGEE. CDR3 sequence (DNA): TGTGCCAGCAGCCAACCGGGACAGGGGTTCGAGCAGTACTTC. Its translation: CASSQPGQGFEQYF.

The gene calls are TRBV9 and TRBJ2-3; no definite D call. Germline CDR1 and CDR2: SGDLS and YYNGEE. The V end was cut by 0 bases, the J end by 0 bases, with 11 bases between. This CDR3 has 16 residues. This CDR3 is CASSVGPPVSTDTQYF. CDR3 sequence (DNA): TGTGCCAGCAGCGTAGGTCCTCCTGTTAGCACAGATACGCAGTATTTT. Full variable domain (rest looked up from reference TRBV9 and TRBJ2-3): DSGVTQTPKHLITATGQRVTLRCSPRSGDLSVYWYQQSLDQGLQFLIQYYNGEERAKGNILERFSAQQFPDLHSELNLSSLELGDSALYFCASSVGPPVSTDTQYFGPGTRLTVL.

The chain has TRBV6-5 and TRBJ1-2; D possibly corresponds to TRBD1 (5 bases). Looked up from germline, CDR1 is MNHEY and CDR2 is SVGAGI. V lost 6 bases, J lost 5 bases, and 19 bases lay in between. The CDR3 totals 15 residues. CDR3 sequence reads: CASRSYPGGGYGYTF. CDR3 DNA: TGTGCCAGCAGAAGTTACCCTGGGGGGGGATATGGCTACACCTTC.

The V gene is TRBV5-6, the J gene TRBJ2-7; 8 bases match TRBD2. In germline, CDR1 is SGHDT, CDR2 YYEEEE. V trimming: 0 bases; J trimming: 5 bases; junction bases outside the gene matches: 1. CDR3 length equals 13 residues. The CDR3 protein is CASSLGSGDEQYF. The DNA for the CDR3 is TGTGCCAGCAGCTTGGGTAGCGGGGACGAGCAGTACTTC. The full variable domain, completed using reference TRBV5-6 and TRBJ2-7, is DAGVTQSPTHLIKTRGQQVTLRCSPKSGHDTVSWYQQALGQGPQFIFQYYEEEERQRGNFPDRFSGHQFPNYSSELNVNALLLGDSALYLCASSLGSGDEQYFGPGTRLTVT.

The V call is TRBV4-1, the J call TRBJ2-3; 13 bases are a match to TRBD2. Trimming removed 1 base from V and 5 bases from J; junction bases left unmatched: 3. The CDR3 totals 16 residues. Germline CDR1 and CDR2: MGHRA and YSYEKL. Here the CDR3 reads CASSQGGLAGIDTQYF. DNA for the CDR3: TGCGCCAGCAGCCAAGGGGGACTAGCGGGGATAGATACGCAGTATTTT.

The chain joins TRBV4-1 to TRBJ2-2; 10 positions agree with TRBD2. Germline CDR1 MGHRA, CDR2 YSYEKL. The CDR3 runs 17 residues. The ends lost 5 bases at V and 2 bases at J; junction bases unmatched: 8. CDR3 residues: CASSSRTSGVNTGELFF. The CDR3 nucleotides read TGCGCCAGCAGCTCGCGGACTAGCGGAGTTAACACCGGGGAGCTGTTTTTT.

The J gene is TRBJ2-1, the V gene TRBV7-2, with 12 bases that match TRBD2. V trimming: 6 bases; J trimming: 4 bases; junction bases outside the gene matches: 4. Germline V gene sequence: CDR1 SGHTA, CDR2 FQGNSA. CDR3 length: 15 amino acids. This CDR3 reads CASSSLAGGYNEQFF. The CDR3 coding sequence is TGTGCCAGCAGTAGTCTAGCGGGAGGGTACAATGAGCAGTTCTTC.